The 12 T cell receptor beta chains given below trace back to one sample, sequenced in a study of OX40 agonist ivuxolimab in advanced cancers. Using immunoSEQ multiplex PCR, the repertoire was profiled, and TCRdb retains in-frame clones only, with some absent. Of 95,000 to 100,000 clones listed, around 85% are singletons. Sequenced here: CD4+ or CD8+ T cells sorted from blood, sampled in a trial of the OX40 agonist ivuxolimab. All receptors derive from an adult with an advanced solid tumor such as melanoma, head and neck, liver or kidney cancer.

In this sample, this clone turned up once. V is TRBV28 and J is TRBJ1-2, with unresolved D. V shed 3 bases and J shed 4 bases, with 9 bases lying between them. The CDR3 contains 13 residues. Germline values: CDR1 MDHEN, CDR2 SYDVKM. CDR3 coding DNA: TGTGCCAGCAGTTTGGAGAGGCCCTATGGCTACACCTTC. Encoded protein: CASSLERPYGYTF.

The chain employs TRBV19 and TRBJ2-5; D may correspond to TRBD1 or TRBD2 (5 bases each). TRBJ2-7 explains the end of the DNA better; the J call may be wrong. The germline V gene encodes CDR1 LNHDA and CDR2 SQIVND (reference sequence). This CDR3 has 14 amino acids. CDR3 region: CASSMDGALYEQYF. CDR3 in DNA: TGTGCCAGTAGTATGGACGGGGCGCTTTACGAGCAGTACTTC.

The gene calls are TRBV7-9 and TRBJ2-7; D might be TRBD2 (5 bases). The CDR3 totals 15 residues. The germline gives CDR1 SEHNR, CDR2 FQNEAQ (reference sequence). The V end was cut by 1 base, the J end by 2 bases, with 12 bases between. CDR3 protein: CASSLVSGRPYEQYF. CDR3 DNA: TGTGCCAGCAGCTTAGTTTCGGGAAGACCCTACGAGCAGTACTTC.

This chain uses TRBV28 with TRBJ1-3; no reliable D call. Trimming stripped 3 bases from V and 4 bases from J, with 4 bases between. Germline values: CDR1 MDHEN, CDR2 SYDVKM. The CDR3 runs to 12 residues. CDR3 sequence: CASSFRGNTIYF. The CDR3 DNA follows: TGTGCCAGCAGTTTCAGAGGAAACACCATATATTTT.

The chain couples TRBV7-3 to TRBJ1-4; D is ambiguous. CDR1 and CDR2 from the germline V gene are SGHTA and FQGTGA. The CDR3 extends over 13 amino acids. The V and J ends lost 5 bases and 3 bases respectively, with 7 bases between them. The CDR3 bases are TGTGCCAGCAGCAAGGGCCCTAATGAAAAACTGTTTTTT. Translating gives CASSKGPNEKLFF.

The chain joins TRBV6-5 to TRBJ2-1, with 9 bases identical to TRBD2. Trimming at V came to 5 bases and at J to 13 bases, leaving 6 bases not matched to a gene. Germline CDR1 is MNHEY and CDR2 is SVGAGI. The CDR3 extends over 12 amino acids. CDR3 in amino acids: CASSDWREGQFF. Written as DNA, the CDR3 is TGTGCCAGCAGTGACTGGCGGGAGGGACAGTTCTTC.

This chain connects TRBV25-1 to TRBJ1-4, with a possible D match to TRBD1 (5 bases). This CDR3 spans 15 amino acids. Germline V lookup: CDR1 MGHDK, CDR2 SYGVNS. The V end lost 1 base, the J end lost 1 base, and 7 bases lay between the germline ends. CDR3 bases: TGTGCCAGCAGTGAATGGGGCAGAACTAATGAAAAACTGTTTTTT. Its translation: CASSEWGRTNEKLFF.

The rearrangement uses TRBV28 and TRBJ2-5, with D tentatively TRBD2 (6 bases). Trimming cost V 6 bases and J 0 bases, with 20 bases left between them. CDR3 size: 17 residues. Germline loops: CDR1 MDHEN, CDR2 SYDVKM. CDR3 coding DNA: TGTGCCAGCAGAAAATACCCCCGGGGGTCCTACCAAGAGACCCAGTACTTC. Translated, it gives CASRKYPRGSYQETQYF.

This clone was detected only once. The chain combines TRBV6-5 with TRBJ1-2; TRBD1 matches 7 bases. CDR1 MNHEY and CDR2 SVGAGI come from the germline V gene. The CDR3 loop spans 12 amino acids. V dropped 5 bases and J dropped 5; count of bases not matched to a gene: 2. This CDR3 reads CASSPQGYGYTF. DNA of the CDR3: TGTGCCAGCAGTCCACAGGGGTATGGCTACACCTTC.

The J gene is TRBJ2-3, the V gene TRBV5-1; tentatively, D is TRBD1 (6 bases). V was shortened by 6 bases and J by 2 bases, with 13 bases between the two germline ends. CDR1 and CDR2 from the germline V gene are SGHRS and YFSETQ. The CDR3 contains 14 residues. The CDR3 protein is CASKLQGSTDTQYF. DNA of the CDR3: TGCGCCAGCAAGTTACAGGGCTCCACAGATACGCAGTATTTT.

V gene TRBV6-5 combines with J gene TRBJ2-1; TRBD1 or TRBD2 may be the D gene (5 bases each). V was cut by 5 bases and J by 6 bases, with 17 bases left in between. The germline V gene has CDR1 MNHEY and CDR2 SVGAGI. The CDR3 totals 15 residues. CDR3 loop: CASSGPGRPGNEQFF. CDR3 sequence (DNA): TGTGCCAGCAGTGGCCCGGGACGGCCGGGCAATGAGCAGTTCTTC.

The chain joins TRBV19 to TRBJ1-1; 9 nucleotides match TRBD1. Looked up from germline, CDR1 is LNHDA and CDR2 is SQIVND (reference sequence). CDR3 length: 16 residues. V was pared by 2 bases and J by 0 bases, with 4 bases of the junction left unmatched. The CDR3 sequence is CASSIRTGALNTEAFF. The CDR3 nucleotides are TGTGCCAGTAGTATACGGACAGGGGCTTTGAACACTGAAGCTTTCTTT.